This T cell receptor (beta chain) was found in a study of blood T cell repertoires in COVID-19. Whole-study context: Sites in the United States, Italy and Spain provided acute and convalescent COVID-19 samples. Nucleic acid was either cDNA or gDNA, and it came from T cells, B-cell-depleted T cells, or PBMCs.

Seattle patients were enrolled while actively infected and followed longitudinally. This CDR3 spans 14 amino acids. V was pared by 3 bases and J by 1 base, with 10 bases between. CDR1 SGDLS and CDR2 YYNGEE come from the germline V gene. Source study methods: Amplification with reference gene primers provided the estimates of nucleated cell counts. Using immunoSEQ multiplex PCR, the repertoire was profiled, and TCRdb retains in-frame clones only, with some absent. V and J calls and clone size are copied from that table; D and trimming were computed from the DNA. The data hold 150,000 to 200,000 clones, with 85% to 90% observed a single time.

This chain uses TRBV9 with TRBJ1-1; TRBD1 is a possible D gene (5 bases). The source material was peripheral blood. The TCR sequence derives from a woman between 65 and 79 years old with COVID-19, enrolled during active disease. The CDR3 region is CASSEFDRNTEAFF. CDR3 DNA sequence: TGTGCCAGCAGCGAGTTTGACAGGAACACTGAAGCTTTCTTT.